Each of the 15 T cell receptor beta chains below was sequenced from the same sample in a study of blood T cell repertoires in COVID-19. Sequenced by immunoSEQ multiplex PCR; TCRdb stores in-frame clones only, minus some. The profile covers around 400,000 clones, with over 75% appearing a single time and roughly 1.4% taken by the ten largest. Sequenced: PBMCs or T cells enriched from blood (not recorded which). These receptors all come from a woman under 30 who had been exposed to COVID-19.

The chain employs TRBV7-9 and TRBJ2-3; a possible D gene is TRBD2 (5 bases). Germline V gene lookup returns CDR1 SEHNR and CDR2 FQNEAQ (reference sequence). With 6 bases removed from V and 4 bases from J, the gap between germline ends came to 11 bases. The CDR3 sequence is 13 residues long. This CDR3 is CASRLDTPDTQYF. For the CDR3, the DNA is TGTGCCAGCAGACTAGATACCCCAGATACGCAGTATTTT.

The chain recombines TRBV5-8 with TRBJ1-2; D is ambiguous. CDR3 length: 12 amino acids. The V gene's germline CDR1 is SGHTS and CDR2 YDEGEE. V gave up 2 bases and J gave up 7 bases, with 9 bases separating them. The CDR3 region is CASSFSGFGYTF. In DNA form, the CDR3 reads TGTGCCAGCAGCTTTTCGGGGTTTGGCTACACCTTC. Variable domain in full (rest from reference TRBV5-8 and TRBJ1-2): EAGVTQSPTHLIKTRGQQATLRCSPISGHTSVYWYQQALGLGLQFLLWYDEGEERNRGNFPPRFSGRQFPNYSSELNVNALELEDSALYLCASSFSGFGYTFGSGTRLTVV.

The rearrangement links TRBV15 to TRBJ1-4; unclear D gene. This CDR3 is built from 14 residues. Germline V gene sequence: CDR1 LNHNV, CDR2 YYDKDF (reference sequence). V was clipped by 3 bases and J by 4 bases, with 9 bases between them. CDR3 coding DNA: TGTGCCACCAGCAGCAGTGACAATAATGAAAAACTGTTTTTT. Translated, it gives CATSSSDNNEKLFF.

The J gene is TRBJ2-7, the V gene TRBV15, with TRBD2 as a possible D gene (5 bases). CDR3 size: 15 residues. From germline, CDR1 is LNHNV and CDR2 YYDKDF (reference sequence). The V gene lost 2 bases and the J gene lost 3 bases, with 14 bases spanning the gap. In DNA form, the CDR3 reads TGTGCCACCAGCAGATCCCGAGGACTGAGCTACGAGCAGTACTTC. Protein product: CATSRSRGLSYEQYF.

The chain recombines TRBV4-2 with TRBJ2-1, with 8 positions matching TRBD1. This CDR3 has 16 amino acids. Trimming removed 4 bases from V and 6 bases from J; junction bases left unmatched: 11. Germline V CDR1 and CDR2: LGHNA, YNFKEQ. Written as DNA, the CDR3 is TGTGCCAGCAGCCTCTTTGGACAGGGCCCGACCAATGAGCAGTTCTTC. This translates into CASSLFGQGPTNEQFF.

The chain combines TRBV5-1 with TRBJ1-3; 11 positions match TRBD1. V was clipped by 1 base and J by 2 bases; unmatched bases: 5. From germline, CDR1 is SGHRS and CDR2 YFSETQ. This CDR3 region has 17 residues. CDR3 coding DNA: TGCGCCAGCAGCTTGTTTCTGGGACAGGGGGCTGGAAACACCATATATTTT. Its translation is CASSLFLGQGAGNTIYF.

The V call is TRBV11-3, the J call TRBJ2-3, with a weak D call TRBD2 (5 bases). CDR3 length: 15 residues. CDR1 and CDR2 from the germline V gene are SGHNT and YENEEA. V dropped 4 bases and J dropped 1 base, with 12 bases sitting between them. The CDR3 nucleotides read TGTGCCAGCAGCTCATCGGATAGCGGCACAGATACGCAGTATTTT. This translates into CASSSSDSGTDTQYF.

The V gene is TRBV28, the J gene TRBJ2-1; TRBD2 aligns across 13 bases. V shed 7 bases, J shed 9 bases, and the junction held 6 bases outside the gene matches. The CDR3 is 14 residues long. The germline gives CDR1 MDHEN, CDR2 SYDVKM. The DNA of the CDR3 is TGTGCCAGCAAGGCGGGGACTAGCGGGACTGAGCAGTTCTTC. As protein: CASKAGTSGTEQFF.

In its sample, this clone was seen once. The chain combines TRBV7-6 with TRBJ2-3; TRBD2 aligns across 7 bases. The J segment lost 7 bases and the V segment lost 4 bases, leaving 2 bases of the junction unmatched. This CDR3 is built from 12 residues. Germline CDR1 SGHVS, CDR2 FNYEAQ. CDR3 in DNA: TGTGCCAGCAGCTCACTAGCGTATACGCAGTATTTT. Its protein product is CASSSLAYTQYF.

CDR3 amino acids: CASSEGQTYEQYF. CDR3 nucleotides: TGCGCCAGCAGCGAGGGACAGACCTACGAGCAGTACTTC. The V gene is TRBV5-1, the J gene TRBJ2-7, with 7 bases fitting TRBD1. Germline V gives CDR1 SGHRS, CDR2 YFSETQ. With V trimmed by 4 bases and J by 2 bases, 3 bases remained unmatched. This CDR3 spans 13 amino acids.

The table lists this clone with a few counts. The CDR3 coding sequence is TGTGCCAGCAGCTACAGGGAGACGGGTGAAAAACTGTTTTTT. Translated, it gives CASSYRETGEKLFF. This rearrangement joins TRBV6-5 to TRBJ1-4, with D perhaps TRBD1 (6 bases). This CDR3 has 14 residues. Trimming left V 6 bases short and J 7 bases short, with 15 bases between. Germline values: CDR1 MNHEY, CDR2 SVGAGI.

CDR3 region: CASSSLSGRTYNEQFF. Written as DNA, the CDR3 is TGTGCCAGCAGTTCCCTTAGCGGGAGGACCTACAATGAGCAGTTCTTC. The V and J genes are TRBV6-5 and TRBJ2-1, with 10 bases matching TRBD2. This CDR3 has 16 residues. The V segment lost 4 bases and the J segment 2 bases; nucleotides outside the gene matches: 5. Germline V gene lookup returns CDR1 MNHEY and CDR2 SVGAGI.

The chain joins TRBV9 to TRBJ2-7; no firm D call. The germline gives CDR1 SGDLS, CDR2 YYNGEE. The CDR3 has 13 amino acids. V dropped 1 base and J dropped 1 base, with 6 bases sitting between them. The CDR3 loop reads CASSVSGSYEQYF. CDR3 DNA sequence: TGTGCCAGCAGCGTATCGGGTTCCTACGAGCAGTACTTC.

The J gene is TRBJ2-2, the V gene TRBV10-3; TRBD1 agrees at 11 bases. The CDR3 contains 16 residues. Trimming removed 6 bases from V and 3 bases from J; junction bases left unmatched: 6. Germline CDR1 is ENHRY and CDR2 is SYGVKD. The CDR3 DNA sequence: TGTGCCATCAGCCAGGACAGGGGGCGCGACACCGGGGAGCTGTTTTTT. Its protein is CAISQDRGRDTGELFF.

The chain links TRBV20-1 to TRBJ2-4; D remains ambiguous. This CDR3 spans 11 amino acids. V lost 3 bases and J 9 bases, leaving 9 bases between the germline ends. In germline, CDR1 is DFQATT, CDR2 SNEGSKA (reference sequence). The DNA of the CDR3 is TGCAGTGCTAGCGTCTATAGCATTCAGTACTTC. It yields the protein CSASVYSIQYF.